Included here is one TCR beta chain sequence, with context. As yet, its antigen is unknown. Germline assignment: CDR1 LGHDT and CDR2 YNNKEL (reference sequence). Trimming took 5 bases from V and 1 from J, leaving 9 bases between them. CDR3 length: 15 residues. This sample was taken from a study of CD8 T cells in Susac syndrome. Whole-study findings and limits: TCR sequencing and HLA analysis covered a relatively small number of individuals.

Negative isolation was used for CD8+ and CD4+ T cells, and FACS enrichment was applied to TEMRA cells. RNA was extracted with the RNeasy kit, and a quantity of roughly 0.5 to 1 ug was reverse transcribed using random hexamers. TCRdb reprocessed the immunoSEQ multiplex PCR reads via MiXCR and lists one record per CDR3 protein. The sample has approximately 130,000 distinct CDR3 sequences, roughly 92% seen once. The sequenced sample consisted of CD4+ T cells from PBMCs. The genes are TRBV3-1 and TRBJ2-6; D is perhaps TRBD1 (5 bases). This receptor was obtained from a human donor in good health. CDR3 bases: TGTGCCAGCAGCTACCCAGGGTCTGGGGCCAACGTCCTGACTTTC. Amino acids: CASSYPGSGANVLTF.